This TCR beta chain was found in a study of blood T cell repertoires in COVID-19. Background on the study: PBMCs, B-cell-depleted T cells, or T cells provided the cDNA or gDNA that made up the material.

Study processing details: Reference gene primer amplification yielded estimated nucleated cell counts. The table came from immunoSEQ multiplex PCR; TCRdb's copy has only in-frame clones and leaves some out. The DNA gave D and trimming, while V, J and clone size come from that table. The data hold some 200,000 clones, with 80% to 90% observed a single time. CDR1 is LNHDA, CDR2 SQIVND, per germline (reference sequence). CDR3 length equals 12 residues. Deletions cut 6 bases from V and 7 bases from J, with 12 bases between. The V gene is TRBV19, the J gene TRBJ1-2; a weak D match, TRBD1 (6 bases). The sample taken for sequencing was peripheral blood. The TCR sequence derives from a woman aged 60-70 years who had recovered from COVID-19. CDR3 in amino acids: CASSQTGPGYTF. The CDR3 DNA follows: TGTGCCAGTAGCCAGACAGGTCCTGGCTACACCTTC.